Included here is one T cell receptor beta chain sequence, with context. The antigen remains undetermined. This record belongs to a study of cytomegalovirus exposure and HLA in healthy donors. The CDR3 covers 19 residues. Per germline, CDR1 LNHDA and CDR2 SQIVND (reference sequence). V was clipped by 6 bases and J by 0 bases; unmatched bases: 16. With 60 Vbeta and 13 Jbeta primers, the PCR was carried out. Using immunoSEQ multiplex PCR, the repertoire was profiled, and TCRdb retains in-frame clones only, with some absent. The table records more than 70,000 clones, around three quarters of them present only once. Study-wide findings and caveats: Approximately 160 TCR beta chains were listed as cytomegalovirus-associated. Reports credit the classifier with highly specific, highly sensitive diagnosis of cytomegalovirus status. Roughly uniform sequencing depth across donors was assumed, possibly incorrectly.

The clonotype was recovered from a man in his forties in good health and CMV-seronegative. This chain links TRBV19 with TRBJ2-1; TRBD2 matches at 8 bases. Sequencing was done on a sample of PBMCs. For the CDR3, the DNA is TGTGCCAGTAGGCCTAAACGGGGTAGCGGGGTGAGCTCCTACAATGAGCAGTTCTTC. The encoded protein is CASRPKRGSGVSSYNEQFF.